This T cell receptor beta chain derives from a study of CD8+CD57+ T cells in acquired aplastic anemia. V lost 9 bases, J lost 0 bases, and 15 bases lay in between. Germline CDR1 is SNHLY and CDR2 is FYNNEI. The CDR3 has 15 amino acids. The patients chosen for sequencing had shown expansion of CD8+CD57+ cells (detected by flow cytometry). Genomic DNA served as template for TCR beta VDJ and CDR3 profiling. Via MiXCR, TCRdb re-called the reads, giving one row per CDR3 protein. Here the sample spans 200,000 to 250,000 distinct CDR3 sequences, about half being singletons. Sequencing input: sorted CD4+, CD8+, or CD8+CD57+ T cells (not recorded which) from PBMCs. The gene calls are TRBV2 and TRBJ1-5; D is perhaps TRBD1 (5 bases). The clonotype originates from a human donor with aplastic anemia. CDR3 DNA sequence: TGTGCCAGTAGAAAACGGGGGAATAGCAATCAGCCCCAGCATTTT. Protein: CASRKRGNSNQPQHF. The entire variable domain, with the rest obtained from reference TRBV2 and TRBJ1-5, is as follows: EPEVTQTPSHQVTQMGQEVILRCVPISNHLYFYWYRQILGQKVEFLVSFYNNEISEKSEIFDDQFSVERPDGSNFTLKIRSTKLEDSAMYFCASRKRGNSNQPQHFGDGTRLSIL.